This T cell receptor (beta chain) was recovered during a study of CD8+CD57+ T cells in acquired aplastic anemia. Study overall: Mean DNA quantity obtained from sorted CD4+ and CD8+ cells was around 2.9 ug. The study's findings and limits: The number of CD8+ CDR3 sequences shared by patients and controls was approximately 31.

This clonotype was detected only once. Its antigen is unknown. Selection for sequencing was limited to patients who had shown CD8+CD57+ cell expansion by flow cytometry. All participating patients were living with severe acquired aplastic anemia. Genomic DNA, the template, was used for profiling of the TCR beta VDJ and CDR3. One entry per CDR3 protein, called by TCRdb with MiXCR from the reads. The sample gives 150,000 to 200,000 distinct CDR3 sequences, roughly 50% of which show up once; more than 30% is in the top ten. Germline CDR1 SGDLS, CDR2 YYNGEE. V lost 3 bases and J 6 bases, leaving 13 bases between the germline ends. This CDR3 has 14 amino acids.

Source material: sorted CD4+, CD8+, or CD8+CD57+ T cells (not recorded which) from PBMCs. This clonotype was obtained from a human donor with aplastic anemia. The chain is built from TRBV9 and TRBJ2-1, with D perhaps matching TRBD1 (5 bases). The CDR3 spells CASSDPDSINEQFF. In DNA, the CDR3 is TGTGCCAGCAGCGACCCCGACAGTATCAATGAGCAGTTCTTC.